This T cell receptor (beta chain) originates from a study of T cell repertoires in cytomegalovirus infection. In the study overall: The public TCR beta signatures pointed to both CMV infection and matching HLA type.

Regarding the study as a whole: Cumulated frequencies of public TCR beta families served to identify carriers of CMV plus the relevant HLA. HLA-C-restricted CMV clonotypes gave the most frequent clonotype in two of eight donors.

TCRdb called the reads again in MiXCR, with one record for every CDR3 protein. The sample consists of fewer than 400,000 distinct CDR3 sequences, roughly 18% of them appearing once. With respect to this clonotype: What it binds is unknown.

The CDR3 runs to 15 residues. Per germline, CDR1 SGHDN and CDR2 FVKESK. Trimming cost V 0 bases and J 2 bases, with 8 bases left between them. The source material was PBMCs. The TCR comes from a human donor in good health (CMV status not recorded). Some clones in this sample may be carry-over from other donors' samples. The chain uses TRBV14 and TRBJ2-1; D is ambiguous. The CDR3 coding sequence is TGTGCCAGCAGCCAAGAGGGCCGAGCCTACAATGAGCAGTTCTTC. This codes for CASSQEGRAYNEQFF.